Listed here are 21 T cell receptor beta chains from one sample, sequenced in a study of blood T cell repertoires in COVID-19. Libraries were prepared by immunoSEQ multiplex PCR; TCRdb keeps only in-frame clonotypes and omits some of them. Of 310,000 or so clones in the sample, approximately 91% are singletons; the top ten hold approximately 10%. Sequenced material: peripheral blood. The receptor source for this set is a woman in her 30s with COVID-19, enrolled during active disease.

This clone appeared a single time. V and J are TRBV6-4 and TRBJ2-3; 11 bases are a match to TRBD2. The CDR3 has 15 amino acids. Trimming cost V 2 bases and J 4 bases; bases outside gene matches: 2. Germline V CDR1 and CDR2: MRHNA, SNTAGT. CDR3 sequence: CASSDELAGADTQYF. As DNA, the CDR3 is TGTGCCAGCAGTGACGAACTAGCGGGAGCAGATACGCAGTATTTT.

This chain links TRBV4-1 with TRBJ2-1; 10 bases line up with TRBD2. The CDR3 totals 16 residues. Germline CDR1 is MGHRA and CDR2 is YSYEKL. V dropped 3 bases and J dropped 0; count of bases not matched to a gene: 2. The CDR3, as DNA: TGCGCCAGCAGCCATCCTAGCGGGAGCTCCTACAATGAGCAGTTCTTC. Its translation is CASSHPSGSSYNEQFF.

This chain uses TRBV27 with TRBJ2-2; 7 nucleotides agree with TRBD2. CDR1 MNHEY and CDR2 SMNVEV come from the germline V gene (reference sequence). The J segment lost 0 bases and the V segment lost 3 bases, leaving 7 bases of the junction unmatched. This CDR3 is built from 17 residues. The CDR3 sequence is CASSLGLAATNTGELFF. In DNA form, the CDR3 reads TGTGCCAGCAGTTTGGGGCTAGCGGCCACGAACACCGGGGAGCTGTTTTTT.

In regard to this clone: At one of its ends the junction is not consistent with the germline gene, which may arise from a read error. The chain couples TRBV28 to TRBJ1-1, with no clear D. There are 13 residues in the CDR3. Germline V gene sequence: CDR1 MDHEN, CDR2 SYDVKM. The chain's CDR3 is CASSFPVPSEAFF. DNA for the CDR3: TGTGCCAGCAGTTTCCCGGTCCCTTCTGAGGCTTTCTTT.

V gene TRBV28 combines with J gene TRBJ1-4; TRBD1 is a possible D gene (6 bases). V was pared by 2 bases and J by 6 bases, with 22 bases between. This CDR3 comprises 18 residues. Germline V CDR1 and CDR2: MDHEN, SYDVKM. The CDR3 bases are TGTGCCAGCAGTTTAAGCATGTTCAGGGGCGTGGGGGATGAAAAACTGTTTTTT. This encodes CASSLSMFRGVGDEKLFF. Looking up the rest from reference TRBV28 and TRBJ1-4 gives the full variable domain: DVKVTQSSRYLVKRTGEKVFLECVQDMDHENMFWYRQDPGLGLRLIYFSYDVKMKEKGDIPEGYSVSREKKERFSLILESASTNQTSMYLCASSLSMFRGVGDEKLFFGSGTQLSVL.

The gene calls are TRBV5-5 and TRBJ2-7; 14 bases fit TRBD2. Germline V gives CDR1 SGHKS, CDR2 YYEKEE (reference sequence). The CDR3 sequence is 15 residues long. V lost 4 bases to trimming and J lost 4 bases; unmatched junction nucleotides: 4. As DNA, the CDR3 is TGTGCCAGCAGCGGGACTAGCGGGAGTTTATACGAGCAGTACTTC. Residues: CASSGTSGSLYEQYF. Full variable domain (rest looked up from reference TRBV5-5 and TRBJ2-7): DAGVTQSPTHLIKTRGQQVTLRCSPISGHKSVSWYQQVLGQGPQFIFQYYEKEERGRGNFPDRFSARQFPNYSSELNVNALLLGDSALYLCASSGTSGSLYEQYFGPGTRLTVT.

The chain is built from TRBV5-4 and TRBJ2-3, with TRBD1 identical over 7 bases. In germline, CDR1 is SGHNT, CDR2 YYREEE (reference sequence). The junction had 8 bases not matched to a gene; V was cut back by 3 bases and J by 1 base. The CDR3 runs to 16 residues. CDR3 DNA sequence: TGTGCCAGCAGCTGGCCACAGGGGTATGGCACAGATACGCAGTATTTT. It specifies CASSWPQGYGTDTQYF.

The V call is TRBV6-2 or TRBV6-3, the J call TRBJ1-2, with D perhaps TRBD1 (6 bases). CDR3 length: 13 amino acids. Looked up from germline, CDR1 is MNHEY and CDR2 is SVGEGT. Trimming cost V 5 bases and J 4 bases, with 11 bases left between them. The CDR3 DNA follows: TGTGCCAGCAGTAGGACAGATCTCTATGGCTACACCTTC. The encoded protein is CASSRTDLYGYTF.

This clone was detected a few times. The chain recombines TRBV12-3 or TRBV12-4 with TRBJ2-7; 7 nucleotides line up with TRBD1. This CDR3 has 13 residues. The ends lost 3 bases at V and 3 bases at J; junction bases unmatched: 2. The CDR3 sequence is CASSFGQVYEQYF. The DNA of the CDR3 is TGTGCCAGCAGTTTCGGACAGGTCTACGAGCAGTACTTC.

V usage is TRBV9 and J usage is TRBJ1-2; TRBD1 aligns across 9 bases. CDR3 size: 14 residues. J lost 8 bases, V lost 0 bases, and 5 bases had no gene match. Germline CDR1 reads SGDLS; CDR2 reads YYNGEE. The CDR3 DNA sequence: TGTGCCAGCAGCGTAGGGGACAGGGCCCTCGGCTACACCTTC. Its protein is CASSVGDRALGYTF. Complete variable domain (other parts from reference TRBV9 and TRBJ1-2): DSGVTQTPKHLITATGQRVTLRCSPRSGDLSVYWYQQSLDQGLQFLIQYYNGEERAKGNILERFSAQQFPDLHSELNLSSLELGDSALYFCASSVGDRALGYTFGSGTRLTVV.

A remark on this clone: The sample contains more than one DNA sequence encoding this CDR3. The rearrangement uses TRBV2 and TRBJ1-6; D might be TRBD1 (6 bases). The CDR3 is 12 amino acids. Germline V CDR1 and CDR2: SNHLY, FYNNEI. Trimming left V 5 bases short and J 7 bases short, with 6 bases between. CDR3 bases: TGTGCCAGCAGTACAGGGAATTCACCCCTCCACTTT. Protein: CASSTGNSPLHF.

The chain uses TRBV10-3 and TRBJ1-4, with D uncertain. The CDR3 is 13 amino acids. The V gene's germline CDR1 is ENHRY and CDR2 SYGVKD. CDR3 in DNA: TGTGTCTCCGCGTCCCAACTAGGTGAAAAACTGTTTTTT. This encodes CVSASQLGEKLFF.

The sample holds a few counts of this clone. The gene calls are TRBV7-9 and TRBJ2-3; possible D gene TRBD1, 5 bases. The CDR3 is made up of 14 amino acids. V was trimmed by 4 bases and J by 0 bases, leaving 8 bases between them. Germline assignment: CDR1 SEHNR and CDR2 FQNEAQ (reference sequence). CDR3 protein: CASSSDRSTDTQYF. Written as DNA, the CDR3 is TGTGCCAGCAGCTCCGACAGAAGCACAGATACGCAGTATTTT.

CDR3 sequence (DNA): TGTGCCAGCAGCGGCGGGAGGTCCCGGAGGAGTCAAGAGACCCAGTACTTC. This translates into CASSGGRSRRSQETQYF. The chain couples TRBV5-4 to TRBJ2-5; TRBD2 agrees at 8 bases. Germline CDR1 is SGHNT and CDR2 is YYREEE (reference sequence). The V and J ends lost 4 bases and 2 bases, in that order; junction bases with no gene match: 13. The CDR3 loop spans 17 amino acids.

The chain uses TRBV25-1 and TRBJ1-2; D uncertain. This CDR3 is 12 amino acids long. From germline, CDR1 is MGHDK and CDR2 SYGVNS. Trimming pared 2 bases from V and 5 bases from J, leaving 6 bases between. CDR3 protein: CASSEALYGYTF. The CDR3 DNA reads TGTGCCAGCAGTGAAGCCCTATATGGCTACACCTTC.

In its sample, this clone was seen a few times. This rearrangement joins TRBV18 to TRBJ1-3, with unresolved D. Germline V gene lookup returns CDR1 KGHSH and CDR2 LQKENI. V lost 5 bases to trimming and J lost 0 bases, with 11 bases between them. The CDR3 is made up of 15 amino acids. CDR3 nucleotides: TGTGCCAGCTCATCAGACCAGGCCTCTGGAAACACCATATATTTT. Amino acid sequence: CASSSDQASGNTIYF.

This clone was found many times. The chain employs TRBV6-5 and TRBJ1-2; D possibly corresponds to TRBD1 (5 bases). This CDR3 contains 16 residues. V was trimmed by 3 bases and J by 8 bases, leaving 22 bases between them. The germline V gene has CDR1 MNHEY and CDR2 SVGAGI. CDR3 amino acids: CASSYSAGPAYEGYTF. The CDR3 nucleotides read TGTGCCAGCAGTTATTCCGCGGGACCGGCATATGAGGGCTACACCTTC.

This clone was found a few times. The chain carries TRBV28 and TRBJ1-6, with TRBD1 matching 11 bases. The V and J ends lost 3 bases and 12 bases, in that order; junction bases with no gene match: 4. This CDR3 has 14 amino acids. Per the germline V gene, CDR1 is MDHEN and CDR2 is SYDVKM. CDR3 residues: CASSLRTGGGPLHF. Written as DNA, the CDR3 is TGTGCCAGCAGTTTGAGGACAGGGGGCGGACCCCTCCACTTT.

This CDR3 is CASSQDRMGVAGGNEQFF. The CDR3 DNA follows: TGCGCCAGCAGCCAAGATCGAATGGGAGTAGCGGGAGGCAATGAGCAGTTCTTC. The chain has TRBV4-1 and TRBJ2-1, with TRBD2 identical over 10 bases. The ends lost 0 bases at V and 6 bases at J; junction bases unmatched: 11. The germline gives CDR1 MGHRA, CDR2 YSYEKL. The CDR3 covers 18 residues.

DNA for the CDR3: TGTGCCAGTAGTATTCGTAGCGGGACCCCGGGGGATACGCAGTATTTT. Amino acids: CASSIRSGTPGDTQYF. The chain carries TRBV19 and TRBJ2-3; 8 bases line up with TRBD2. There are 16 residues in the CDR3. The junction had 11 bases not matched to a gene; V was cut back by 3 bases and J by 6 bases. CDR1 is LNHDA, CDR2 SQIVND, per germline (reference sequence).

This chain uses TRBV10-2 with TRBJ2-3, with D perhaps matching TRBD1 (5 bases). The CDR3 is made up of 15 amino acids. Trimming shortened V by 7 bases and J by 4 bases, and 18 bases separated the two germline ends. Germline loops: CDR1 WSHSY, CDR2 SAAADI. The CDR3 DNA follows: TGCGCCAGCACCTCTTTTGGGGCTCCCTCAGATACGCAGTATTTT. Translating it yields CASTSFGAPSDTQYF.